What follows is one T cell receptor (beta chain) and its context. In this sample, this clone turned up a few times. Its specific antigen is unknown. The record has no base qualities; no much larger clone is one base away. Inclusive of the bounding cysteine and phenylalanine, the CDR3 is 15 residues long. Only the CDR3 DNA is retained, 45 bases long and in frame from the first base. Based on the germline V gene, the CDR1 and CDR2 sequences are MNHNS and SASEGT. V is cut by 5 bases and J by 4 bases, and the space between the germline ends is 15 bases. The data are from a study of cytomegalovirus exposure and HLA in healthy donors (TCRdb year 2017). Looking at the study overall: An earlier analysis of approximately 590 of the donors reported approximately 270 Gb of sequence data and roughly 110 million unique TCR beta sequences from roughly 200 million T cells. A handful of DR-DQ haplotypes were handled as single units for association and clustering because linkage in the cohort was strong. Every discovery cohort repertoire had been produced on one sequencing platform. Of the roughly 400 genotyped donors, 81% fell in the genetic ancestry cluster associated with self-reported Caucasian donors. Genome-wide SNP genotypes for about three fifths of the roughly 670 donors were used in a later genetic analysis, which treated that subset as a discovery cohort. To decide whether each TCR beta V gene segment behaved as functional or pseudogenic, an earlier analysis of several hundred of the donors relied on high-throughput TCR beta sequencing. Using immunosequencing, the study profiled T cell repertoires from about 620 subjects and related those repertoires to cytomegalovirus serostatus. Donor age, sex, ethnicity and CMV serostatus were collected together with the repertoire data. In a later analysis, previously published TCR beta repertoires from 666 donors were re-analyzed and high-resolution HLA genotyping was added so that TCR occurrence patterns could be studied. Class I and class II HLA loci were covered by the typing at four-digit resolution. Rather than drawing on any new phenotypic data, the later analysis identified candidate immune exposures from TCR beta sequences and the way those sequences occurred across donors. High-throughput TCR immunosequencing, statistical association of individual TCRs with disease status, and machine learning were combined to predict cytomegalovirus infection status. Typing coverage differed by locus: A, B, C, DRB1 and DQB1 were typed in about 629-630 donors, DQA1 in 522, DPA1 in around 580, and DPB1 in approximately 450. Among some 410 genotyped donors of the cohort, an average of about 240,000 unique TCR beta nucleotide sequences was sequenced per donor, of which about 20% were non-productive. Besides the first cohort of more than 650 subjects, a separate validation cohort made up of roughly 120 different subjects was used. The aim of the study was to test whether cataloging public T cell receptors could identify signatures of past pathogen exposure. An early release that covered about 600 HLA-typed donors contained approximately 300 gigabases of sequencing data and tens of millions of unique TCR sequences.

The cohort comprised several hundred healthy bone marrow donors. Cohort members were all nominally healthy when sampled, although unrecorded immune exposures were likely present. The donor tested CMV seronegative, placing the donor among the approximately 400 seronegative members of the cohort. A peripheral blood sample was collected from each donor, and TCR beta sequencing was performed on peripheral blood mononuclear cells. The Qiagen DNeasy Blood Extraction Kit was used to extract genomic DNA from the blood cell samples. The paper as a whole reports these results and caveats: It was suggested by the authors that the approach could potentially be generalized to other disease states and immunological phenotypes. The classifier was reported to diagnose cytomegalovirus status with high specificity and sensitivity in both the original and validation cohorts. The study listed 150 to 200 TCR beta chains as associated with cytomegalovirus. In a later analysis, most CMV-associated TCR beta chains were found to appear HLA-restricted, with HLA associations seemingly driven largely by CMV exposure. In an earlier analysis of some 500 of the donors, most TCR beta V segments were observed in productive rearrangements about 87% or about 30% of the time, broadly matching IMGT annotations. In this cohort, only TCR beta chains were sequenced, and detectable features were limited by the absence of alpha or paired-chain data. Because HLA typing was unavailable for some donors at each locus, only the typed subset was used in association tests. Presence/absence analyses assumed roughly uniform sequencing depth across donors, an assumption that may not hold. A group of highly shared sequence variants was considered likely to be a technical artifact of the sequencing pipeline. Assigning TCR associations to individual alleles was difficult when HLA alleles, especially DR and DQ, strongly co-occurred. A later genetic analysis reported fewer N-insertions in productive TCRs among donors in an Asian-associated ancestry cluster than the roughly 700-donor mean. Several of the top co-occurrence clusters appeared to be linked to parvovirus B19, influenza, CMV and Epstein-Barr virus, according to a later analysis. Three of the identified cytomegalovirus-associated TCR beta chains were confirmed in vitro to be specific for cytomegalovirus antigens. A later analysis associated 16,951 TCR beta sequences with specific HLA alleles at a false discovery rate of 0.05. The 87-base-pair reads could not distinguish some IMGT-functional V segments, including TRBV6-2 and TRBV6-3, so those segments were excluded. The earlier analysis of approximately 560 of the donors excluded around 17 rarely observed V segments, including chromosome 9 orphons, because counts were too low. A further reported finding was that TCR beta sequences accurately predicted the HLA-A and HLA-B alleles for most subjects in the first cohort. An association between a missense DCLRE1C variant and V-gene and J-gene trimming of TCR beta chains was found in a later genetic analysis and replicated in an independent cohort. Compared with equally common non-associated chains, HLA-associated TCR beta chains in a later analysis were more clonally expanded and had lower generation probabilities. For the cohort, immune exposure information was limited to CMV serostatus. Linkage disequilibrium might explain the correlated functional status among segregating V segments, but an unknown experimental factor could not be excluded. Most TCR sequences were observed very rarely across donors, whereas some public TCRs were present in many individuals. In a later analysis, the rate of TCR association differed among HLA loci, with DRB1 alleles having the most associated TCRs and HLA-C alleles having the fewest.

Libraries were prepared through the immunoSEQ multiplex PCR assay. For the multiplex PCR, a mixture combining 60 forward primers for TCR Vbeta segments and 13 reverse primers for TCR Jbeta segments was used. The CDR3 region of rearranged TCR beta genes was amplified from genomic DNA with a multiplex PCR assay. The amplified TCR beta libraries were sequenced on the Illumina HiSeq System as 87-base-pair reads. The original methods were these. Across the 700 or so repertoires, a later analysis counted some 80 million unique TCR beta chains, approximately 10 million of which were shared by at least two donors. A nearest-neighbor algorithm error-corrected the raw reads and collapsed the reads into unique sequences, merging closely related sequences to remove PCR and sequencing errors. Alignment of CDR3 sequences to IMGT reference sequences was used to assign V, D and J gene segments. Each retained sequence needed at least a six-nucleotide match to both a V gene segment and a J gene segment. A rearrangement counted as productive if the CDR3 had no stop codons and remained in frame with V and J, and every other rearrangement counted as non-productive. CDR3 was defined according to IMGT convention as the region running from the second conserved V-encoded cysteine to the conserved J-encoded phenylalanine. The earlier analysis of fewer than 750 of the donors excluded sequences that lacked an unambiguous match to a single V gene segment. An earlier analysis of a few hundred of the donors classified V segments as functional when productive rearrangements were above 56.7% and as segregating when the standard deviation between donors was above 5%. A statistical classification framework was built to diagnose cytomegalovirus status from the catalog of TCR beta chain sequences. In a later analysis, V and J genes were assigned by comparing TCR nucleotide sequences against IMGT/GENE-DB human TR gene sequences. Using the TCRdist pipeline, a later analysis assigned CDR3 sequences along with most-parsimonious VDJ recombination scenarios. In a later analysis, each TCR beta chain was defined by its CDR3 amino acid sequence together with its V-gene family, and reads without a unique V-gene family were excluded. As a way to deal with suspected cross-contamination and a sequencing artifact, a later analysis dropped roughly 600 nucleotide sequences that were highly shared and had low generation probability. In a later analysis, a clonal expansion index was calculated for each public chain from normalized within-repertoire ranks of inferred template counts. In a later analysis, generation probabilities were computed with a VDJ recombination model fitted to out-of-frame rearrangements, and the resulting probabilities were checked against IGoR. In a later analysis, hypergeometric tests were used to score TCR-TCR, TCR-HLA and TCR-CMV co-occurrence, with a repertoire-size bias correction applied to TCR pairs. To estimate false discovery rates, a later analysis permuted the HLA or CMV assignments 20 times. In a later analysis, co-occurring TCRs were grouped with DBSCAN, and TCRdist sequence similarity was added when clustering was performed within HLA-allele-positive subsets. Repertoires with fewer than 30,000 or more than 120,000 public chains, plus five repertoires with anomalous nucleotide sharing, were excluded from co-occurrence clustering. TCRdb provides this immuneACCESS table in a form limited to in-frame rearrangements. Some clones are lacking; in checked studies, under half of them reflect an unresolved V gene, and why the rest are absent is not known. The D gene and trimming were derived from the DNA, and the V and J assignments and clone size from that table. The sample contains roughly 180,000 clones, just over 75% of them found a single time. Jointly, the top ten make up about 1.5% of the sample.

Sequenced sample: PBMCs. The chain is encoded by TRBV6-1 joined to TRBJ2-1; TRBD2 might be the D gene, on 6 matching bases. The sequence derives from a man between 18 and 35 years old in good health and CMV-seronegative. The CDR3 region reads CASSSSGRLYNEQFF. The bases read TGTGCCAGCAGTAGTAGCGGACGCCTTTACAATGAGCAGTTCTTC.